These 21 T cell receptor beta chains came from one sample sequenced in a study of cytotoxic CD8 clonotypes in ibrutinib-treated CLL. Profiled with immunoSEQ multiplex PCR; TCRdb holds only in-frame clones, not every one. This repertoire shows 11,000 to 15,000 clones, under 65% found once; its top ten account for 34%. The sequencing here drew on PBMCs, taken at a 24-month disease-progression time point, from a patient treated with ibrutinib. Receptors were obtained from a human donor with chronic lymphocytic leukemia.

This clone has a single count. This chain connects TRBV5-1 to TRBJ1-1, with 9 bases lining up with TRBD1. With V trimmed by 0 bases and J by 1 base, 4 bases remained unmatched. Germline-derived CDR1 and CDR2 are SGHRS and YFSETQ. This CDR3 contains 16 residues. In nucleotides, the CDR3 is TGCGCCAGCAGCTTGGCCGGGACAGGGACGAACACTGAAGCTTTCTTT. Residues: CASSLAGTGTNTEAFF.

The J gene is TRBJ1-1, the V gene TRBV5-1; D gene unclear. This CDR3 region has 14 residues. The germline gives CDR1 SGHRS, CDR2 YFSETQ. V was shortened by 0 bases and J by 1 base, with 7 bases between the two germline ends. In DNA, the CDR3 is TGCGCCAGCAGCTTGGCGACGGCGAACACTGAAGCTTTCTTT. This codes for CASSLATANTEAFF.

The chain combines TRBV18 with TRBJ2-4, with 7 bases lining up with TRBD1. The CDR3 runs 19 residues. The germline V gene encodes CDR1 KGHSH and CDR2 LQKENI. J lost 1 base, V lost 2 bases, and 14 bases had no gene match. The CDR3 DNA reads TGTGCCAGCTCACCATCTAACTCAGGGGGTTACATGGCCAAAAACATTCAGTACTTC. Its translation is CASSPSNSGGYMAKNIQYF.

The V gene is TRBV11-2, the J gene TRBJ1-1, with TRBD1 matching 7 bases. Germline lookup yields CDR1 SGHAT and CDR2 FQNNGV. This CDR3 is built from 14 residues. Trimming removed 5 bases from V and 0 bases from J; junction bases left unmatched: 3. In nucleotides, the CDR3 is TGTGCCAGCAGCCTGGGACAGATGAACACTGAAGCTTTCTTT. Protein: CASSLGQMNTEAFF. Using reference TRBV11-2 and TRBJ1-1 for the parts outside the CDR3, the full variable domain is EAGVAQSPRYKIIEKRQSVAFWCNPISGHATLYWYQQILGQGPKLLIQFQNNGVVDDSQLPKDRFSAERLKGVDSTLKIQPAKLEDSAVYLCASSLGQMNTEAFFGQGTRLTVV.

The rearrangement joins TRBV9 to TRBJ2-1; weak D call: TRBD1 (6 bases). Trimming took 4 bases from V and 0 from J, leaving 17 bases between them. CDR1 and CDR2 from the germline V gene are SGDLS and YYNGEE. The CDR3 sequence is 17 residues long. The CDR3 DNA reads as TGTGCCAGCAGCCTATTGGGACAAGGGAGCTCCTACAATGAGCAGTTCTTC. It yields the protein CASSLLGQGSSYNEQFF.

The CDR3 coding sequence is TGTGCCAGCAGCATCGCCGGGACAGGGAGTCTCAATGAGCAGTTCTTC. It translates to CASSIAGTGSLNEQFF. This sequence joins TRBV7-9 and TRBJ2-1; 9 bases map to TRBD1. Germline CDR1 reads SEHNR; CDR2 reads FQNEAQ (reference sequence). The junction had 11 bases not matched to a gene; V was cut back by 5 bases and J by 6 bases. The CDR3 totals 16 residues. The complete variable domain, with remaining parts taken from reference TRBV7-9 and TRBJ2-1, reads DTGVSQNPRHKITKRGQNVTFRCDPISEHNRLYWYRQTLGQGPEFLTYFQNEAQLEKSRLLSDRFSAERPKGSFSTLEIQRTEQGDSAMYLCASSIAGTGSLNEQFFGPGTRLTVL.

V is TRBV7-9 and J is TRBJ1-4, with D perhaps matching TRBD1 (5 bases). The CDR3 runs 12 residues. Germline-derived CDR1 and CDR2 are SEHNR and FQNEAQ (reference sequence). V lost 5 bases and J lost 12, with 13 bases in between. This CDR3 reads CASSLGEGELFF. Here the CDR3 DNA reads TGTGCCAGCAGCCTAGGGGAGGGAGAACTGTTTTTT.

The rearrangement joins TRBV29-1 to TRBJ2-1, with D perhaps being TRBD1 or TRBD2 (7 bases each). The V end lost 7 bases, the J end lost 5 bases, and 18 bases lay between the germline ends. This CDR3 comprises 14 residues. CDR1 and CDR2 from the germline V gene are SQVTM and ANQGSEA. CDR3 protein: CSDTRGGFNNEQFF. The CDR3 DNA reads TGCAGCGATACCAGGGGGGGTTTTAACAATGAGCAGTTCTTC.

The sample holds a few counts of this clone. The chain joins TRBV19 to TRBJ1-2; possibly TRBD1 for D (5 bases). The CDR3 has 14 residues. Trimming pared 10 bases from V and 1 base from J, leaving 16 bases between. Germline assignment: CDR1 LNHDA and CDR2 SQIVND (reference sequence). CDR3 sequence (DNA): TGTGCCACCCAACGGGGCAGAATTAACTATGGCTACACCTTC. Amino acids: CATQRGRINYGYTF.

By proportion, this clone is medium-sized. The chain links TRBV28 to TRBJ2-7; possible D gene TRBD2, 6 bases. The CDR3 extends over 14 amino acids. Between the trimmed V and J ends, which lost 2 bases and 2 bases, there was a span of 10 bases. Looked up from germline, CDR1 is MDHEN and CDR2 is SYDVKM. The CDR3 reads CASSLGGVPYEQYF. The CDR3 DNA follows: TGTGCCAGCAGTTTAGGAGGGGTCCCCTACGAGCAGTACTTC.

The rearrangement links TRBV5-4 to TRBJ2-1; a weak D match, TRBD1 (6 bases). The germline gives CDR1 SGHNT, CDR2 YYREEE (reference sequence). V lost 2 bases, J lost 9 bases, and 15 bases lay in between. The length of the CDR3 is 14 residues. CDR3 amino acids: CASSFYAGATEQFF. The CDR3 DNA reads as TGTGCCAGCAGCTTTTACGCAGGGGCGACTGAGCAGTTCTTC.

This clone is labeled as medium-sized (0.01 to 0.1%). Other DNA sequences of this sample code for an identical CDR3. The chain has TRBV29-1 and TRBJ1-1, with D possibly matching TRBD1 (6 bases). This CDR3 is built from 11 residues. CDR1 is SQVTM and CDR2 is ANQGSEA in the germline V gene. The V and J ends lost 4 bases and 5 bases respectively, with 8 bases between them. This CDR3 reads CSVGGGTEAFF. The CDR3 coding sequence is TGCAGCGTTGGAGGGGGGACTGAAGCTTTCTTT.

This clone was counted between two and nine times. The chain uses TRBV29-1 and TRBJ1-2; D is uncertain. This CDR3 region has 13 residues. Germline assignment: CDR1 SQVTM and CDR2 ANQGSEA. V was shortened by 1 base and J by 4 bases, with 10 bases between the two germline ends. The CDR3 region is CSVEVQISYGYTF. CDR3 coding DNA: TGCAGCGTTGAAGTACAGATATCCTATGGCTACACCTTC.

The CDR3 nucleotides read TGTGCCAGCTCACCAATTCCCCAGGGGGCCTACGAGCAGTACTTC. It yields the protein CASSPIPQGAYEQYF. The genes are TRBV18 and TRBJ2-7, with 7 positions matching TRBD1. Trimming at V came to 2 bases and at J to 2 bases, leaving 6 bases not matched to a gene. Germline assignment: CDR1 KGHSH and CDR2 LQKENI. The CDR3 spans 15 residues.

V is TRBV2 and J is TRBJ1-3; TRBD1 matches 7 bases. The J segment lost 4 bases and the V segment lost 0 bases, leaving 9 bases of the junction unmatched. The CDR3 sequence is 17 residues long. Germline V CDR1 and CDR2: SNHLY, FYNNEI. The CDR3 region is CASSEAGQGVRGNTIYF. The CDR3 DNA reads TGTGCCAGCAGTGAAGCGGGCCAGGGGGTGCGAGGAAACACCATATATTTT.

This clone was seen only a few times. The chain uses TRBV7-6 and TRBJ2-3, with TRBD1 matching 8 bases. The ends lost 5 bases at V and 6 bases at J; junction bases unmatched: 13. Germline assignment: CDR1 SGHVS and CDR2 FNYEAQ. The CDR3 runs to 16 residues. DNA of the CDR3: TGTGCCAGCAGCGCCCCGGGACAGGTTGGAGGGGATACGCAGTATTTT. It translates to CASSAPGQVGGDTQYF.

This clone was counted only a few times. This chain joins TRBV7-9 and TRBJ1-2; D unresolved. Germline assignment: CDR1 SEHNR and CDR2 FQNEAQ (reference sequence). Trimming pared 1 base from V and 2 bases from J, leaving 8 bases between. The CDR3 consists of 14 residues. This CDR3 is CASSLVTLNYGYTF. The CDR3 DNA reads as TGTGCCAGCAGCTTAGTGACTCTGAACTATGGCTACACCTTC.

V usage is TRBV2 and J usage is TRBJ1-1, with D tentatively TRBD1 (5 bases). CDR1 and CDR2 (germline): SNHLY, FYNNEI. V was clipped by 10 bases and J by 1 base, with 10 bases between them. CDR3 size: 12 residues. DNA of the CDR3: TGTGCCAAAAGACAGCCGAACACTGAAGCTTTCTTT. Its translation: CAKRQPNTEAFF.

There are many counts of this clone. The V and J genes are TRBV27 and TRBJ2-2; D is unclear. The CDR3 runs 17 residues. V was cut by 1 base and J by 2 bases, with 14 bases left in between. Germline V CDR1 and CDR2: MNHEY, SMNVEV (reference sequence). The CDR3 spells CASSLFRPELNTGELFF. CDR3 DNA sequence: TGTGCCAGCAGTTTATTTCGCCCCGAGCTAAACACCGGGGAGCTGTTTTTT.

This chain's CDR3 is CASSVGLAGTGEQFF. The DNA of the CDR3 is TGTGCCAGCAGCGTAGGACTAGCGGGCACGGGTGAGCAGTTCTTC. The chain joins TRBV9 to TRBJ2-1; 10 nucleotides match TRBD2. The germline gives CDR1 SGDLS, CDR2 YYNGEE. J lost 9 bases, V lost 0 bases, and 6 bases had no gene match. The CDR3 has 15 amino acids.

The genes are TRBV6-1 and TRBJ1-5; D uncertain. In germline, CDR1 is MNHNS, CDR2 SASEGT. The CDR3 sequence is 12 residues long. V was pared by 10 bases and J by 7 bases, with 14 bases between. In DNA, the CDR3 is TGTGCCACCGGTGGGGTCAGCCAGCCCCAGCATTTT. Protein: CATGGVSQPQHF.